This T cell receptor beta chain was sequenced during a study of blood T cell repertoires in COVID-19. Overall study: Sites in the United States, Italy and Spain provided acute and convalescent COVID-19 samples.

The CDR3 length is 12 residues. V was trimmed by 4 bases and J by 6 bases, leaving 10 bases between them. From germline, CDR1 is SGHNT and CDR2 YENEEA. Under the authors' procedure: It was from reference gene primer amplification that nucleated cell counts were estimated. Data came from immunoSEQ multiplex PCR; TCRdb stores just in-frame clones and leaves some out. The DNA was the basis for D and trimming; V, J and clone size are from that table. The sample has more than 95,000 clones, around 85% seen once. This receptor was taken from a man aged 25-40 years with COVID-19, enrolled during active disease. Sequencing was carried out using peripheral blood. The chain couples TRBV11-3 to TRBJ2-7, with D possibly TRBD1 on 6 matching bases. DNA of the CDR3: TGTGCCAGCAGCTCCCGGACAGCCGAGCAGTACTTC. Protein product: CASSSRTAEQYF.